This entry lists 21 T cell receptor beta chains sequenced from one sample in a study of cytomegalovirus exposure and HLA in healthy donors. With 60 Vbeta and 13 Jbeta primers, the PCR was carried out. The assay was immunoSEQ multiplex PCR, and TCRdb's table has in-frame clones only and misses some. The data contain approximately 100,000 clones, 73% of them singletons. Sequenced input: PBMCs. The receptors were gathered from a man in his forties in good health and CMV-seronegative.

This clone was seen once. The J gene is TRBJ2-7, the V gene TRBV5-6; perhaps TRBD1 as D (6 bases). This CDR3 contains 12 residues. V was cut by 0 bases and J by 13 bases, with 14 bases left in between. Germline-derived CDR1 and CDR2 are SGHDT and YYEEEE. The CDR3: CASSLASGTNYF. The DNA of the CDR3 is TGTGCCAGCAGCTTGGCCTCCGGGACAAACTACTTC.

The sample holds one count of this clone. The chain has TRBV7-9 and TRBJ1-5; possibly TRBD1 for D (6 bases). The CDR3 loop spans 16 amino acids. With 5 bases removed from V and 4 bases from J, the gap between germline ends came to 18 bases. Per the germline V gene, CDR1 is SEHNR and CDR2 is FQNEAQ (reference sequence). CDR3 amino acids: CASSLQTGPLNQPQHF. The CDR3 nucleotides are TGTGCCAGCAGCCTCCAGACAGGTCCCCTGAATCAGCCCCAGCATTTT.

V and J are TRBV15 and TRBJ1-5; a weak D match, TRBD1 (6 bases). The V end was cut by 2 bases, the J end by 6 bases, with 26 bases between. This CDR3 has 19 residues. Per the germline V gene, CDR1 is LNHNV and CDR2 is YYDKDF (reference sequence). CDR3 amino acids: CATSRSPGRGLRVGQPQHF. The CDR3 DNA reads TGTGCCACCAGCAGATCCCCGGGGCGGGGGCTCAGAGTGGGTCAGCCCCAGCATTTT. The complete variable domain, with remaining parts taken from reference TRBV15 and TRBJ1-5, reads DAMVIQNPRYQVTQFGKPVTLSCSQTLNHNVMYWYQQKSSQAPKLLFHYYDKDFNNEADTPDNFQSRRPNTSFCFLDIRSPGLGDTAMYLCATSRSPGRGLRVGQPQHFGDGTRLSIL.

The chain carries TRBV4-3 and TRBJ2-5; D is unresolved. CDR1 LGHNA and CDR2 YSLEER come from the germline V gene. The CDR3 has 16 amino acids. V was pared by 0 bases and J by 1 base, with 12 bases between. The CDR3 DNA reads TGCGCCAGCAGCCAAGACGGTCGGCGGTTCCAAGAGACCCAGTACTTC. Protein: CASSQDGRRFQETQYF.

This clone was seen more than once but under ten times. Here the CDR3 DNA reads TGCGCCAGCAGCTCCTCCTCGATAGCGGGGGCCATCGCAGAAATTAGCACAGATACGCAGTATTTT. Translating gives CASSSSSIAGAIAEISTDTQYF. This rearrangement joins TRBV5-1 to TRBJ2-3, with 9 bases aligning to TRBD2. The CDR3 runs to 22 residues. Germline V gene data show CDR1 as SGHRS and CDR2 as YFSETQ. After removal of 3 bases from V and 0 bases from J, the junction contained 23 bases not matched to a gene. The full variable domain, its missing parts supplied by reference TRBV5-1 and TRBJ2-3, is KAGVTQTPRYLIKTRGQQVTLSCSPISGHRSVSWYQQTPGQGLQFLFEYFSETQRNKGNFPGRFSGRQFSNSRSEMNVSTLELGDSALYLCASSSSSIAGAIAEISTDTQYFGPGTRLTVL.

This clone was found once. V gene TRBV6-1 combines with J gene TRBJ2-1, with 12 bases lining up with TRBD2. J gave up 9 bases and V 7 bases, and 7 bases lay outside the gene matches. The CDR3 has 14 amino acids. Looked up from germline, CDR1 is MNHNS and CDR2 is SASEGT. In DNA, the CDR3 is TGTGCCAGCATTATAGGACTAGCGGGGACTGAGCAGTTCTTC. Protein product: CASIIGLAGTEQFF.

The rearrangement joins TRBV4-2 to TRBJ2-7, with 10 nucleotides matching TRBD2. The CDR3 is 15 amino acids. Germline loops: CDR1 LGHNA, CDR2 YNFKEQ. V shed 3 bases and J 4 bases; nucleotides not matched to a gene: 6. The CDR3 sequence: CASSQVRAGGYEQYF. The CDR3 DNA is TGTGCCAGCAGCCAGGTACGAGCGGGGGGGTACGAGCAGTACTTC.

V gene TRBV5-1 combines with J gene TRBJ2-7, with D perhaps matching TRBD1 (6 bases). CDR1 is SGHRS, CDR2 YFSETQ, per germline. With 4 bases removed from V and 5 bases from J, the gap between germline ends came to 13 bases. The CDR3 has 13 residues. This CDR3 reads CASSLGQSHEQYF. In DNA form, the CDR3 reads TGCGCCAGCAGCCTAGGACAGTCCCACGAGCAGTACTTC.

The chain links TRBV10-3 to TRBJ1-1; perhaps TRBD1 as D (6 bases). This CDR3 has 14 residues. The ends were cut back, 3 bases at V and 5 bases at J, with 13 bases in the middle. Germline V gives CDR1 ENHRY, CDR2 SYGVKD. The CDR3 region has the DNA TGTGCCATCAGTGAATCAGGGGTTTGGACTGAAGCTTTCTTT. The encoded protein is CAISESGVWTEAFF.

The chain links TRBV5-6 to TRBJ2-1; 11 bases align to TRBD1. From germline, CDR1 is SGHDT and CDR2 YYEEEE. This CDR3 has 14 amino acids. With 5 bases clipped from V and 12 bases from J, the junction kept 10 bases outside the gene matches. The CDR3 DNA reads as TGTGCCAGCAGATCCGGACAGGGGGCAGCGCGGCAGTTCTTC. This gives the protein CASRSGQGAARQFF.

The chain is built from TRBV7-2 and TRBJ2-7; TRBD2 agrees at 12 bases. Germline V gives CDR1 SGHTA, CDR2 FQGNSA. The CDR3 covers 14 residues. V lost 4 bases, J lost 4 bases, and 2 bases stayed unmatched. CDR3 nucleotides: TGTGCCAGCAGCTCACTAGCGGGGGGTTACGAGCAGTACTTC. Protein: CASSSLAGGYEQYF.

This chain joins TRBV5-1 and TRBJ1-2; D gene unclear. This CDR3 spans 12 amino acids. V was pared by 0 bases and J by 4 bases, with 4 bases between. Germline V gives CDR1 SGHRS, CDR2 YFSETQ. The CDR3, as DNA: TGCGCCAGCAGCTTGGACAGCTATGGCTACACCTTC. It encodes CASSLDSYGYTF.

This chain uses TRBV27 with TRBJ2-7; possible D gene TRBD1, 5 bases. The CDR3 runs 14 residues. V was shortened by 5 bases and J by 7 bases, with 18 bases between the two germline ends. Per the germline V gene, CDR1 is MNHEY and CDR2 is SMNVEV (reference sequence). CDR3 region: CASSPDQGLREQYF. Here the CDR3 DNA reads TGTGCCAGCAGTCCCGACCAGGGCTTGAGGGAGCAGTACTTC.

The chain links TRBV29-1 to TRBJ2-1; 9 positions agree with TRBD1. Per germline, CDR1 SQVTM and CDR2 ANQGSEA. J was trimmed by 7 bases and V by 1 base; bases with no gene match: 8. The CDR3 has 15 residues. This chain's CDR3 is CSVEVMGQGVNEQFF. The CDR3 nucleotides read TGCAGCGTTGAAGTTATGGGACAGGGTGTAAATGAGCAGTTCTTC.

V usage is TRBV6-1 and J usage is TRBJ2-7; the match to TRBD2 covers 8 bases. The CDR3 runs 13 residues. Germline V gene lookup returns CDR1 MNHNS and CDR2 SASEGT. V shed 8 bases, J shed 2 bases, and the junction held 5 bases outside the gene matches. CDR3 DNA sequence: TGTGCCAGCGGACTAGCCGAAACCTACGAGCAGTACTTC. It codes for CASGLAETYEQYF.

The chain joins TRBV2 to TRBJ1-4, with a possible D match to TRBD1 (6 bases). V lost 5 bases and J lost 6, with 10 bases in between. Per the germline V gene, CDR1 is SNHLY and CDR2 is FYNNEI. This CDR3 has 13 residues. In DNA, the CDR3 is TGTGCCAGCAGTTGGGACACGTATGAAAAACTGTTTTTT. This encodes CASSWDTYEKLFF.

J is TRBJ2-7 and V is TRBV5-1; 8 bases map to TRBD1. The germline CDR1 and CDR2 sequences are SGHRS and YFSETQ. This CDR3 has 13 residues. Trimming took 4 bases from V and 3 from J; bases not matched to a gene: 3. This CDR3 is CASSLQGGYEQYF. For the CDR3, the DNA is TGCGCCAGCAGCCTACAGGGGGGCTACGAGCAGTACTTC.

Worth noting for this clone: A junction end diverges from the germline sequence, so it may reflect a read error. In DNA, the CDR3 is TGTGCCAGCAGCTTAAGGACTAGCGGGGGGCCTCGCTTC. Its protein is CASSLRTSGGPRF. This rearrangement joins TRBV7-2 to TRBJ2-7; TRBD2 agrees at 14 bases. The V gene's germline CDR1 is SGHTA and CDR2 FQGNSA. The CDR3 contains 13 residues. The variable domain in full, completed from reference TRBV7-2 and TRBJ2-7, reads GAGVSQSPSNKVTEKGKDVELRCDPISGHTALYWYRQSLGQGLEFLIYFQGNSAPDKSGLPSDRFSAERTGGSVSTLTIQRTQQEDSAVYLCASSLRTSGGPRFGPGTRLTVT.

A few counts support this clone. The chain has TRBV9 and TRBJ2-1; tentatively, D is TRBD1 (7 bases). V was clipped by 3 bases and J by 2 bases, with 27 bases between them. The CDR3 runs 20 residues. Germline CDR1 SGDLS, CDR2 YYNGEE. The CDR3 DNA sequence: TGTGCCAGCAGCGATCCCCCATACATTGACCAGGGGGGAGCCTACAATGAGCAGTTCTTC. Its translation: CASSDPPYIDQGGAYNEQFF. Full variable domain (rest looked up from reference TRBV9 and TRBJ2-1): DSGVTQTPKHLITATGQRVTLRCSPRSGDLSVYWYQQSLDQGLQFLIQYYNGEERAKGNILERFSAQQFPDLHSELNLSSLELGDSALYFCASSDPPYIDQGGAYNEQFFGPGTRLTVL.

This clone was recorded once. The chain carries TRBV5-1 and TRBJ1-1; 10 nucleotides match TRBD1. After removal of 1 base from V and 5 bases from J, the junction contained 17 bases not matched to a gene. The CDR3 consists of 19 residues. Germline-derived CDR1 and CDR2 are SGHRS and YFSETQ. The CDR3 is CASSLTFSRGQGSGTEAFF. Written as DNA, the CDR3 is TGCGCCAGCAGCTTGACCTTCTCCAGGGGACAGGGGAGTGGTACTGAAGCTTTCTTT. Complete variable domain (other parts from reference TRBV5-1 and TRBJ1-1): KAGVTQTPRYLIKTRGQQVTLSCSPISGHRSVSWYQQTPGQGLQFLFEYFSETQRNKGNFPGRFSGRQFSNSRSEMNVSTLELGDSALYLCASSLTFSRGQGSGTEAFFGQGTRLTVV.

This clone was observed once. The chain couples TRBV5-1 to TRBJ2-7; 7 nucleotides match TRBD1. J was trimmed by 7 bases and V by 4 bases; bases with no gene match: 26. The CDR3 runs to 19 residues. CDR1 SGHRS and CDR2 YFSETQ come from the germline V gene. CDR3 protein: CASSQNLMDRSLLTGEQYF. DNA of the CDR3: TGCGCCAGCAGCCAAAACCTTATGGACAGGAGCCTTCTTACCGGGGAGCAGTACTTC.